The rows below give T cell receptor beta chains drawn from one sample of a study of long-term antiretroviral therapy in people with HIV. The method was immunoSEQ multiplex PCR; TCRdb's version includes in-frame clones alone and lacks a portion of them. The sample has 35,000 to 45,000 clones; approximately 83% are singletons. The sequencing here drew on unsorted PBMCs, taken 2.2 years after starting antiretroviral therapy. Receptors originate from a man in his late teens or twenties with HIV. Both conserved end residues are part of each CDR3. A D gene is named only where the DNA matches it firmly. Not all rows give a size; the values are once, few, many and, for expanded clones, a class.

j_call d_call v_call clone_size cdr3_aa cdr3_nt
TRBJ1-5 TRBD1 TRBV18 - CASSGASPGQVIAGGYQPQHF TGTGCCAGCTCAGGGGCTTCTCCGGGACAGGTCATCGCCGGGGGTTATCAGCCCCAGCATTTT
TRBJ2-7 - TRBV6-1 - CASSEGPEQYF TGTGCCAGCAGTGAAGGTCCCGAGCAGTACTTC
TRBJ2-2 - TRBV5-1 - CASSFNSAGELFF TGCGCCAGCAGCTTCAACAGCGCCGGGGAGCTGTTTTTT
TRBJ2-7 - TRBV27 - CASSYGGLFSYEQYF TGTGCCAGCAGTTACGGGGGCCTGTTCTCCTACGAGCAGTACTTC
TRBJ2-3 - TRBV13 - CASSYTAQGTDTQYF TGTGCCAGCAGCTATACGGCCCAGGGCACAGATACGCAGTATTTT
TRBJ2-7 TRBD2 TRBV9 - CASSADRGGEQYEQYF TGTGCCAGCAGCGCAGACCGCGGGGGGGAACAGTACGAGCAGTACTTC
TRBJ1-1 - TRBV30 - CAWSWGTNTEAFF TGTGCCTGGAGTTGGGGAACGAACACTGAAGCTTTCTTT
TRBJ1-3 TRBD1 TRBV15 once CATSPRGAEADTIYF TGTGCCACCAGCCCCAGGGGGGCAGAAGCAGACACCATATATTTT
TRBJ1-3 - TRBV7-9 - CASSLAWDPGERNTIYF TGTGCCAGCAGCTTAGCCTGGGACCCAGGGGAGAGGAACACCATATATTTT
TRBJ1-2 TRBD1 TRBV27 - CASSFIGQGIGYTF TGTGCCAGCAGTTTTATCGGACAGGGAATTGGCTACACCTTC
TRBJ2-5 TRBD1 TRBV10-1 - CASSEFGTEQETQYF TGCGCCAGCAGTGAGTTCGGGACAGAGCAAGAGACCCAGTACTTC
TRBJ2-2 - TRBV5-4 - CASSLVGHGGELFF TGTGCCAGCAGCTTGGTCGGGCACGGCGGGGAGCTGTTTTTT
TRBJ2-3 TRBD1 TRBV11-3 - CASSAGTGGDIDTQYF TGTGCCAGCAGCGCAGGGACAGGGGGGGATATAGATACGCAGTATTTT
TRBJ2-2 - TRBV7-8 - CASSQRVTRGANTGELFF TGTGCCAGCAGCCAACGGGTGACACGGGGCGCGAACACCGGGGAGCTGTTTTTT
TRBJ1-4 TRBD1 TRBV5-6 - CASSLKDRVEKLFF TGTGCCAGCAGCCTAAAGGACAGGGTCGAAAAACTGTTTTTT
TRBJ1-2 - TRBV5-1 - CASSPDGGLGYTF TGCGCCAGCAGCCCGGACGGGGGGTTGGGCTACACCTTC
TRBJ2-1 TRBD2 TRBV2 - CASSEAPSGGVSSYNEQFF TGTGCCAGCAGTGAAGCGCCTAGCGGGGGGGTAAGCTCCTACAATGAGCAGTTCTTC
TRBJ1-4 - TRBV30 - CAWDSGEKLFF TGTGCCTGGGACTCGGGAGAAAAACTGTTTTTT
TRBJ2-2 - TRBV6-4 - CASSDEGDNTGELFF TGTGCCAGCAGTGACGAGGGGGATAACACCGGGGAGCTGTTTTTT
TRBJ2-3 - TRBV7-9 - CASSRIDWQRNTQYF TGTGCCAGCAGCCGCATCGACTGGCAGAGGAATACGCAGTATTTT
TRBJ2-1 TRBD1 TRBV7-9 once CASSLGFPGQGFHNEQFF TGTGCCAGCAGCTTAGGATTCCCGGGACAGGGGTTTCACAATGAGCAGTTCTTC
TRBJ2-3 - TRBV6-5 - CASSLRLTDTQYF TGTGCCAGCAGTCTTCGACTGACAGATACGCAGTATTTT
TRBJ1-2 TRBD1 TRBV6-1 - CASKSGQGFGYTF TGTGCCAGTAAGTCGGGACAGGGATTCGGCTACACCTTC
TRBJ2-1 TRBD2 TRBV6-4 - CASSQVLAGGNNEQFF TGTGCCAGCAGTCAAGTACTAGCGGGAGGGAACAATGAGCAGTTCTTC
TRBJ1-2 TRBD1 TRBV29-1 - CSVQQGADSGYTF TGCAGCGTTCAACAGGGGGCAGATAGTGGCTACACCTTC
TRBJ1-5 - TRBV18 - CASSPLLADSNQPQHF TGTGCCAGCTCACCACTATTAGCTGATAGCAATCAGCCCCAGCATTTT
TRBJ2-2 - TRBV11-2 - CASSFDSSNTGELFF TGTGCCAGCAGCTTTGACAGCTCGAACACCGGGGAGCTGTTTTTT
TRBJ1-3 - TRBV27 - CASSSRPGPNTIYF TGTGCCAGCAGTTCCCGACCCGGACCGAACACCATATATTTT
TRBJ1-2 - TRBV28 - CASSLTGFNYGYTF TGTGCCAGCAGTTTAACAGGGTTTAACTATGGCTACACCTTC
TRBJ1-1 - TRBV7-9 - CASKGQGGTEAFF TGTGCCAGCAAAGGCCAGGGCGGAACTGAAGCTTTCTTT
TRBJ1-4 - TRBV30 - CAWSVKQRKGGLFF TGTGCCTGGAGTGTAAAACAGAGGAAGGGCGGTCTGTTTTTT
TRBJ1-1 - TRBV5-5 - CASSFSGAREAFF TGTGCCAGCAGCTTCTCAGGGGCCCGTGAAGCTTTCTTT
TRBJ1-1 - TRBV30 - CAWSQVDKDNTEAFF TGTGCCTGGAGCCAAGTTGACAAGGATAACACTGAAGCTTTCTTT
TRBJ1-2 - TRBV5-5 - CASSLWQGRSDGYTF TGTGCCAGCAGCTTGTGGCAGGGGAGATCGGATGGCTACACCTTC
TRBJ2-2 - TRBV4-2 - CASSQDLAGWGGELFF TGTGCCAGCAGCCAAGATCTGGCAGGGTGGGGTGGGGAGCTGTTTTTT
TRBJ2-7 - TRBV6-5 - CASRPKGAHEQYF TGTGCCAGCAGACCTAAGGGTGCCCACGAGCAGTACTTC
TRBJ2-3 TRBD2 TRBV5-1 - CASRGLGRRTDTQYF TGCGCCAGCCGCGGACTAGGTCGGCGCACAGATACGCAGTATTTT
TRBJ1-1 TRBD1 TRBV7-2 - CASSFSTGGLPEAFF TGTGCCAGCAGCTTCTCGACAGGGGGTCTCCCTGAAGCTTTCTTT
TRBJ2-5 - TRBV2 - CASRRVQETQYF TGTGCCAGCAGGCGCGTTCAAGAGACCCAGTACTTC